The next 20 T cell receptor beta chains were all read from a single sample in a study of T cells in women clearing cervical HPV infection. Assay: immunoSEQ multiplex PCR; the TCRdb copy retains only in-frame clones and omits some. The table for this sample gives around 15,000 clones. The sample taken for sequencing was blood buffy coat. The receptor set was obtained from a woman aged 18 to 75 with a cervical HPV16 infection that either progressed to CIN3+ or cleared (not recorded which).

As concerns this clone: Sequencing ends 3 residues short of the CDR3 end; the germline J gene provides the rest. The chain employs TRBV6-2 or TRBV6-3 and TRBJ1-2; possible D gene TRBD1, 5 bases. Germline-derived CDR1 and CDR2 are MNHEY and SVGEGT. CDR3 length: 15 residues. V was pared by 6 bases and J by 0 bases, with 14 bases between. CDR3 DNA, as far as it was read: TGTGCCAGCAGAGCCGAGCAGGGAACTAACTATGGC. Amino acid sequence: CASRAEQGTNYG. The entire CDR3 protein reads CASRAEQGTNYGYTF.

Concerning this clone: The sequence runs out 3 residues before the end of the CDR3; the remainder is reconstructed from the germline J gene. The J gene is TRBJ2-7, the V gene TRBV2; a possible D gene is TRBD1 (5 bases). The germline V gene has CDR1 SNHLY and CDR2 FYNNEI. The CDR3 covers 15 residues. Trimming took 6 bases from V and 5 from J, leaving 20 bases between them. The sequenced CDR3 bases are TGTGCCAGCAGGGAGTTGACAGAACCCTACCACGAG. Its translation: CASRELTEPYHE. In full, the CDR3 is CASRELTEPYHEQYF.

This CDR3 reads CASSRTGELEQYF. The sequenced CDR3 bases are TGTGCCAGCAGCCGGACAGGGGAACTCGAG. The genes are TRBV12-3 or TRBV12-4 and TRBJ2-7; 9 bases map to TRBD1. The read gets to within 3 residues of the CDR3 end, and the germline J gene fills in the rest. Trimming cost V 6 bases and J 6 bases; bases outside gene matches: 6. CDR3 length equals 13 residues.

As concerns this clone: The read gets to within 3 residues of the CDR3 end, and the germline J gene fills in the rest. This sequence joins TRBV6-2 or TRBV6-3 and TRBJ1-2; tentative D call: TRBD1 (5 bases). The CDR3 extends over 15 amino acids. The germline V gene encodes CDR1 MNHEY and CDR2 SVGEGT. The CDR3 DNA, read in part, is TGTGCCAGCAGTTATCCCGGGACTAGCGGGAGTTCC. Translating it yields CASSYPGTSGSS. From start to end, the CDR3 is CASSYPGTSGSSYTF.

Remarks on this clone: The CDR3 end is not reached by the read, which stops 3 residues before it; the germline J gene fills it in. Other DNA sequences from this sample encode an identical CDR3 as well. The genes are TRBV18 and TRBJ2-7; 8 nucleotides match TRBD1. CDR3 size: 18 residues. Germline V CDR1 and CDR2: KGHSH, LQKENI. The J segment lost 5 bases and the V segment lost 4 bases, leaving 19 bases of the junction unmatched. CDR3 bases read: TGTGCCAGCTCACTTTCCGGGACAGGTCACGGCCTTAAGGACGAG. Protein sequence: CASSLSGTGHGLKDE. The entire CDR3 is CASSLSGTGHGLKDEQYF. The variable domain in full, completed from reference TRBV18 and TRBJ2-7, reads NAGVMQNPRHLVRRRGQEARLRCSPMKGHSHVYWYRQLPEEGLKFMVYLQKENIIDESGMPKERFSAEFPKEGPSILRIQQVVRGDSAAYFCASSLSGTGHGLKDEQYFGPGTRLTVT.

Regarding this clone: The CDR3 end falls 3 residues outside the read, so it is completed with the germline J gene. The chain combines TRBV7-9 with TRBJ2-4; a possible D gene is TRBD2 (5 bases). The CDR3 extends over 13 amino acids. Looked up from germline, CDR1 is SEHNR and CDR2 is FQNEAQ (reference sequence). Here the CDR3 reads CASSPAAGYGQYF. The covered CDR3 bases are TGTGCCAGCAGTCCAGCGGCGGGCTATGGT.

CDR3 loop: CASSLRGTEYGYTF. The CDR3 DNA, read in part, is TGTGCCAGCAGCTTAAGGGGGACCGAATATGGC. This sequence joins TRBV7-2 and TRBJ1-2, with D tentatively TRBD1 (6 bases). The CDR3 extends 3 residues past the end of the read, so its final part is completed from the germline J gene. The V and J ends lost 2 bases and 5 bases respectively, with 12 bases between them. The germline CDR1 and CDR2 sequences are SGHTA and FQGNSA. The CDR3 contains 14 residues.

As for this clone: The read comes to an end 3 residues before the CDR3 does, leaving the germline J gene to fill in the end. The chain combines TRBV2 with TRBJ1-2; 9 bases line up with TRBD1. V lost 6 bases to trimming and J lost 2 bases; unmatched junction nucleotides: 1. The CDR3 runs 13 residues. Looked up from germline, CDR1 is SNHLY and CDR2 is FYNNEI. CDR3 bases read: TGTGCCAGCAGGGACAGGGGAAACTATGGC. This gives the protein CASRDRGNYG. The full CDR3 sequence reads CASRDRGNYGYTF.

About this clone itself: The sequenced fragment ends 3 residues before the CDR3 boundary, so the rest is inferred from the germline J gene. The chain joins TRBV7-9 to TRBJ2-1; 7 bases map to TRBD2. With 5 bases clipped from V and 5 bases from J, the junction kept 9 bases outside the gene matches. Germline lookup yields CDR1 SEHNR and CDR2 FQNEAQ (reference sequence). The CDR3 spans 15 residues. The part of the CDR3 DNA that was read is TGTGCCAGCAGCCTGGGACCAGCGGGGAACAATGAG. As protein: CASSLGPAGNNE. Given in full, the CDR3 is CASSLGPAGNNEQFF.

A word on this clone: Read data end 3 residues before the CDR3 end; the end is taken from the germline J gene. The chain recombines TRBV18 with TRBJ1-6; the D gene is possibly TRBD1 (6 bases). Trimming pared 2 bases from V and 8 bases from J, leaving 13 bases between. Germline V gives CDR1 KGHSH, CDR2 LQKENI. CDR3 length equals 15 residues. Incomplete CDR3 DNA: TGTGCCAGCTCACCATCACAGGGTTTGGATTCACCC. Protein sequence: CASSPSQGLDSP. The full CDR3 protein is CASSPSQGLDSPLHF.

The sequenced CDR3 bases are TGTGCCACCAGTGGGATTTCGGGGGACAGGGACACCTACGAG. Protein sequence: CATSGISGDRDTYE. The entire CDR3 protein is CATSGISGDRDTYEQYF. The rearrangement links TRBV24-1 to TRBJ2-7; 9 nucleotides line up with TRBD1. Read sequence stops 3 residues before the CDR3 end, and the germline J gene provides the missing end. V gave up 5 bases and J gave up 2 bases; unmatched junction bases: 12. Germline V lookup: CDR1 KGHDR, CDR2 SFDVKD. The CDR3 extends over 17 amino acids.

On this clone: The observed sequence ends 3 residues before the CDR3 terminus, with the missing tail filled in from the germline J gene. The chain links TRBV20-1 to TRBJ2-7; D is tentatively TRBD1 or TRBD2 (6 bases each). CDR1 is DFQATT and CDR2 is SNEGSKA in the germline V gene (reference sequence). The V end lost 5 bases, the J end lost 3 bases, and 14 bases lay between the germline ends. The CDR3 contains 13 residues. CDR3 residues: CSAGGPGSYEQYF. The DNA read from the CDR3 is TGCAGTGCTGGGGGCCCCGGGAGCTACGAG.

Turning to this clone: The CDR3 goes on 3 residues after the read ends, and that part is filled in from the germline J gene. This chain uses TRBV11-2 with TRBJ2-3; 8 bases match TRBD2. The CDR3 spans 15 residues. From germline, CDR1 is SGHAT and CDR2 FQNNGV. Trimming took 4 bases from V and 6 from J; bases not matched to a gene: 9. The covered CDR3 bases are TGTGCCAGCAGCTATTTCGGGGGGGCCGTGGATACG. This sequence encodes CASSYFGGAVDT. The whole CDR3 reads CASSYFGGAVDTQYF.

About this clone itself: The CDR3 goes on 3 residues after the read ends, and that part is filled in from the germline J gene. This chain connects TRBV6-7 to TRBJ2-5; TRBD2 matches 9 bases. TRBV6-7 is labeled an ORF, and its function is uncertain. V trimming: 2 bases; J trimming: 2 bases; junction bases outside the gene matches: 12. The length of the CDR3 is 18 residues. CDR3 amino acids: CASSYARESAGGQETQYF. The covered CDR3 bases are TGTGCCAGCAGTTACGCCAGGGAATCGGCGGGGGGGCAAGAGACC.

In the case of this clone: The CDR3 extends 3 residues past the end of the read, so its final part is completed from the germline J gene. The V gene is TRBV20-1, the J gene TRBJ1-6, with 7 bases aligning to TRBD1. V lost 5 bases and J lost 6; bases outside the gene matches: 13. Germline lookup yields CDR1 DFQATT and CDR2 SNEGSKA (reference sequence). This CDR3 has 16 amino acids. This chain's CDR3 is CSAEFPLGQPNSPLHF. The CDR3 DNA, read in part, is TGCAGTGCTGAATTCCCGCTGGGACAGCCTAATTCACCC.

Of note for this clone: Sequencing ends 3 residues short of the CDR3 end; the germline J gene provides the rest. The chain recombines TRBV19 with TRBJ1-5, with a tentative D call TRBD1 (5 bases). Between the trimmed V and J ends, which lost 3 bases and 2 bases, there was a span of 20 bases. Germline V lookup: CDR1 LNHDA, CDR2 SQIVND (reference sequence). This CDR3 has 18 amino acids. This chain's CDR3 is CASSISKLEGLGNQPQHF. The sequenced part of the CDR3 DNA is TGTGCCAGTAGTATCTCTAAGCTGGAGGGGTTGGGCAATCAGCCC.

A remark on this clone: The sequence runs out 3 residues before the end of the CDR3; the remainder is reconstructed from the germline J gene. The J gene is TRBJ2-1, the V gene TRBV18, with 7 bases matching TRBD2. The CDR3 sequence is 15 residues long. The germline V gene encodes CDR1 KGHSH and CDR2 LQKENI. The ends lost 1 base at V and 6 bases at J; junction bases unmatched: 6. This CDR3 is CASSPRSPGGNEQFF. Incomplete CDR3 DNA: TGTGCCAGCTCACCACGCTCCCCGGGGGGCAATGAG.

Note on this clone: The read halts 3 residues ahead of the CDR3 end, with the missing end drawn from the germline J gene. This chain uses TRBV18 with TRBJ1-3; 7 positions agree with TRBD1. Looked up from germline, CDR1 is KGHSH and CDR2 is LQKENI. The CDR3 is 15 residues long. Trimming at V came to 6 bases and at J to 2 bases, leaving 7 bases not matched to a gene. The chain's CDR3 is CASSLDRVTGNTIYF. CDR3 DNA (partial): TGTGCCAGCTCCCTTGACAGGGTGACTGGAAACACC.

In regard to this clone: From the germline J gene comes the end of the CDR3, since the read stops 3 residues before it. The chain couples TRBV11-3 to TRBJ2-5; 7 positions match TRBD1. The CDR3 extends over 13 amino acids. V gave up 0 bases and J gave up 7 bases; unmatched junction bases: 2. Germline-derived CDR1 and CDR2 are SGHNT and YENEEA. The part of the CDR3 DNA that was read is TGTGCCAGCAGCTTAGAGCCAGGGGGGACC. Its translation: CASSLEPGGT. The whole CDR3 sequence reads CASSLEPGGTQYF.

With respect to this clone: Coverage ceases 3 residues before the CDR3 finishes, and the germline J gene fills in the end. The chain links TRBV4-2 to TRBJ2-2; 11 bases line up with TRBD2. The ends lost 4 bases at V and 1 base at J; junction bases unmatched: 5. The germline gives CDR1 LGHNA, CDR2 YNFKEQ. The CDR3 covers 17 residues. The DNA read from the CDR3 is TGTGCCAGCAGCCCCCCAGGACTAGCGGGGAACACCGGGGAG. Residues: CASSPPGLAGNTGE. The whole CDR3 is CASSPPGLAGNTGELFF.